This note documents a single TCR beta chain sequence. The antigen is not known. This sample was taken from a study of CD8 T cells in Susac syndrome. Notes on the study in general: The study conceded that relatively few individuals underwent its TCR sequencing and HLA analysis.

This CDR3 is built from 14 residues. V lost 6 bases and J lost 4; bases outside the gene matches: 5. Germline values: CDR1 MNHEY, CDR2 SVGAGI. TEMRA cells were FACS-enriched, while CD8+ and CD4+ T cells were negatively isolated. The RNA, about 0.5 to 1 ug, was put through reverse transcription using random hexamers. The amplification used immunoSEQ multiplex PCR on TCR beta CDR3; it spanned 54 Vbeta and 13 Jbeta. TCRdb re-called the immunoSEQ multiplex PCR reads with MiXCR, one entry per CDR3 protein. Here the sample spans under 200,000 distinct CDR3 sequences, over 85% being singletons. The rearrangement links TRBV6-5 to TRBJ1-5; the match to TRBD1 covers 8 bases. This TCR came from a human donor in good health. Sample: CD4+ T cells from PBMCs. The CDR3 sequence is CASRPTGENQPQHF. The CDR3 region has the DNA TGTGCCAGCAGACCGACAGGGGAGAATCAGCCCCAGCATTTT.